The present T cell receptor beta chain was sequenced within a study of Tregs in tolerant kidney transplant recipients. Study outcomes and limitations: Few patients were studied, so findings need validation in larger groups.

Trimming cost V 1 base and J 0 bases, with 12 bases left between them. The CDR3 loop spans 16 amino acids. Germline V gene data show CDR1 as KGHSH and CDR2 as LQKENI. A word on this clone: The antigen is not known.

Assay: immunoSEQ multiplex PCR; the TCRdb copy retains only in-frame clones and omits some. Here the sample spans about 120,000 clones, almost 95% being singletons. Sample: CD4+ T cells from blood. This rearrangement joins TRBV18 to TRBJ1-1, with TRBD1 as a possible D gene (6 bases). The clonotype originates from a human donor in good health. The CDR3 nucleotides read TGTGCCAGCTCACCACTTTCCGGACAGATGAACACTGAAGCTTTCTTT. This sequence encodes CASSPLSGQMNTEAFF.